The subject of this entry is one T cell receptor (beta chain). Its antigen is undetermined. This sample stems from a study of human T cells and chemical hapten exposure. Study-level background: Weekly administration of diphenylcyclopropenone to the scalp of patients continued throughout the roughly 22-week study. General observations from the study: Unchanged with DPC sensitization were TCRs above 1 in 1000 frequency. It was expanded TCRs that formed significantly more large CDR3 similarity clusters than controls did.

J was trimmed by 4 bases and V by 1 base; bases with no gene match: 5. Germline lookup yields CDR1 LGHDT and CDR2 YNNKEL (reference sequence). The CDR3 covers 16 residues. Per the original data handling: Sample TCR totals centred on a median of around 100,000, ranging about 20,000 to 700,000. TCRdb ran MiXCR on the RACE reads and lists one entry per CDR3 protein. What appears here as the V and J calls and clone size reflects TCRdb's work, not the paper's. The data contain over 50,000 distinct CDR3 sequences, 11% of them singletons. As to time point: patch test 1, 2 weeks after DPC sensitization. Treatment noted: therapeutic diphenylcyclopropenone sensitization with weekly scalp DPC. It was unfractionated whole blood from which total RNA was extracted.

The clonotype was recovered from a woman aged 35 to 49 with alopecia areata. Some clones in this sample may be carry-over from other donors' samples. The sequences come from whole blood, collected in connection with sensitization to the hapten diphenylcyclopropenone (DPC). The chain has TRBV3-1 and TRBJ2-1; 9 bases align to TRBD2. The DNA of the CDR3 is TGTGCCAGCAGCCAAGTTCAAGCGGGAGGATACAATGAGCAGTTCTTC. This sequence encodes CASSQVQAGGYNEQFF.